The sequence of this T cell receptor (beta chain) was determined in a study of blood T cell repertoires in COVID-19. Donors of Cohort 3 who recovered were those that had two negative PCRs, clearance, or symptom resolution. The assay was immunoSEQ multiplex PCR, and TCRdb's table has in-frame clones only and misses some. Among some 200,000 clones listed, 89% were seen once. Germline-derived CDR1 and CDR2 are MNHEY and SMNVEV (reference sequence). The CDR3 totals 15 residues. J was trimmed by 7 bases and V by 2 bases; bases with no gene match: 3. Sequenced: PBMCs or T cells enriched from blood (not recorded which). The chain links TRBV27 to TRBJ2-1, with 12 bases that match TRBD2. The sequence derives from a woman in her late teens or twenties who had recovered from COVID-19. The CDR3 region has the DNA TGTGCCAGCAGTTTAATGCTAGCGGGGGGGAATGAGCAGTTCTTC. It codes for CASSLMLAGGNEQFF.